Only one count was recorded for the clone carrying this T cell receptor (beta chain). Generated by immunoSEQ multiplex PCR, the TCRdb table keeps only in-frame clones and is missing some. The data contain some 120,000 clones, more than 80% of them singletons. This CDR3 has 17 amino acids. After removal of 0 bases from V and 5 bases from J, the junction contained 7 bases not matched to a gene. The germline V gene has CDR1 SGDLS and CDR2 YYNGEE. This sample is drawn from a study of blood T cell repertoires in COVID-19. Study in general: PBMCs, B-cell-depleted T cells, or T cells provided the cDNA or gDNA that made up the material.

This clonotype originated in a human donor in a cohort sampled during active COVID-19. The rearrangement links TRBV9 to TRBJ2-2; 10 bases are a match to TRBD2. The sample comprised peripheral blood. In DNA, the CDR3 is TGTGCCAGCAGCGTAGGCCCAGCGGGGGGGGAAACCGGGGAGCTGTTTTTT. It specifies CASSVGPAGGETGELFF.